Sequencing of this T cell receptor beta chain was carried out in a study of shared T cell receptors in the human thymus (dated by TCRdb to the early 2020s). Context from the whole study: The study examined how the human thymus generates shared, self-reactive T-cell receptor alpha chains.

This clone turned up a few times. The antigen it binds to is not known. No clone much larger than this one lies a single base away; base qualities are absent. Reading the germline V gene gives CDR1 MDHEN and CDR2 SYDVKM. Including cysteine and phenylalanine, the CDR3 has 17 amino acids. The read is trimmed to its CDR3 DNA, 51 bases read in frame from base 1. For this chain, trimming is 5 bases at the V end and 4 bases at the J end, and the number of junction bases without a gene match is 11. The library was prepared using the immunoSEQ multiplex PCR assay. Imported from immuneACCESS, the table was reduced by TCRdb to in-frame sequences with V and J called. These copies leave out some clones; in studies compared against another copy, an unresolved V gene accounts for under half, and the cause of the remainder is not known. The sample data list over 450,000 clones, and approximately 80% of these were observed just once. The ten largest clonotypes hold more than 0.01% of the sample.

These same data were also listed under a study on human thymus T cells. The second paper states: Immunologically healthy infants undergoing open corrective cardiac surgery for congenital heart defects in Finland were used as donors. The thymus tissue came from surgical resects taken out during corrective cardiac surgery. Usage of V and J gene segments appeared to be biased in both the thymic and the peripheral blood repertoires. The related research reported highly overlapping thymic TCR repertoires among unrelated individuals. The study characterized TCR alpha and beta repertoires from about 8 infant thymus samples and a few related peripheral blood samples. Donor ages ranging from 7 to 244 days were recorded, and several male and a couple of female infants were included in the cohort. After being mechanically released from the tissue, thymocytes were kept at -70 degrees C in pellets of 10-30 million cells. Genomic DNA was extracted from frozen cell pellets with a QIAsymphony instrument. TCRB and TCRAD loci were amplified from a standardized quantity of quality-controlled genomic DNA using the immunoSEQ multiplex PCR assay. The amplicons covered the V(D)J region and were long enough to include the CDR3 and to identify the V and J genes. Amplicon sequencing was performed on an Illumina platform through the commercial immunoSEQ service. Corrections for primer bias and sequencing errors followed previously described methods, while TCRAD and TCRB definitions were based on the IMGT database. Analysis of the repertoires was done with immunoSEQ Analyzer 3.0 and VDJTools and included basic statistics, V/J segment usage, diversity estimates, rarefaction and pairwise overlap. Diversity was estimated using the Chao1, ChaoE, Efron-Thisted, Shannon and inverse Simpson indices, and was also estimated on datasets down-sampled to the size of the smallest sample. Repertoire overlap was assessed by strict matching of CDR3 nucleotide sequence, V gene and J gene, and clustering was done by Jaccard-based multidimensional scaling. On average, roughly 890,000 unique TCRB clonotypes were obtained from thymus samples, compared with roughly 89,000 from blood samples.

The sequence links TRBV28 to TRBJ1-2; 12 of the junction bases match TRBD1. The sequence was obtained from a boy less than two years old with a congenital heart defect. Donor details come from another sample of the same person, matched by shared clones. Sample: thymocytes. The DNA sequence reads TGTGCCAGCAGTCTGCGGGACAGGGGGCGATTCCTCTATGGCTACACCTTC. Translation gives CASSLRDRGRFLYGYTF.